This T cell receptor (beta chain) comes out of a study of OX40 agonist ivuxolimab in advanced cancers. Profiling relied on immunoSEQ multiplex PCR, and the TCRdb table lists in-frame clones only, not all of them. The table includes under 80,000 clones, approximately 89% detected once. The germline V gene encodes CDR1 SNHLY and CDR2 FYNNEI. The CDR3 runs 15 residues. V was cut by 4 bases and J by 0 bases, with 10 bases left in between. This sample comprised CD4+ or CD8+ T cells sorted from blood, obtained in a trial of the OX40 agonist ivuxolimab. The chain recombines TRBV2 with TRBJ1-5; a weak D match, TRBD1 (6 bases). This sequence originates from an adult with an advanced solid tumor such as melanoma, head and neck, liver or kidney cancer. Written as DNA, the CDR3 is TGTGCCAGCAGTGGAGGGACACATAGCAATCAGCCCCAGCATTTT. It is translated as CASSGGTHSNQPQHF.